The present T cell receptor (beta chain) was sequenced within a study of OX40 agonist ivuxolimab in advanced cancers. The study, taken as a whole, reports: Among T cells, CD8+ cells averaged more expanded clones than CD4+ cells. The study did not work out the antigen specificity of the expanded peripheral T cells.

CDR1 and CDR2 (germline): LNHDA, SQIVND (reference sequence). CDR3 size: 16 residues. Trimming left V 4 bases short and J 5 bases short, with 20 bases between. Assay used: immunoSEQ multiplex PCR; TCRdb lists only in-frame clones, some missing. The top ten clones hold about 1.6% of a sample with about 96,000 clones, about nine tenths of them seen once. As to this clone: As yet, its antigen is unknown.

Any history of autoimmune disease or systemic immunosuppression disqualified patients. The source was CD4+ or CD8+ T cells sorted from blood, collected in a trial of the OX40 agonist ivuxolimab. This rearrangement joins TRBV19 to TRBJ2-5, with D possibly matching TRBD1 (7 bases). The sequence was collected from an adult with an advanced solid tumor such as melanoma, head and neck, liver or kidney cancer. DNA of the CDR3: TGTGCCAGTAGTACAGGGGGTACGGGAGATAGGGAGACCCAGTACTTC. This sequence encodes CASSTGGTGDRETQYF.